The sequence of this T cell receptor (beta chain) was determined in a study of cytomegalovirus exposure and HLA in healthy donors. At the level of the study: Membership in the Caucasian-associated ancestry cluster was found for 81% of approximately 400 genotyped donors.

The germline gives CDR1 GTSNPN, CDR2 SVGIG (reference sequence). The CDR3 spans 13 residues. The germline V and J ends were trimmed by 3 bases and 6 bases, with 14 bases remaining between them. Those who donated were healthy bone marrow donors. The PCR had 60 Vbeta and 13 Jbeta primers. The assay was immunoSEQ multiplex PCR, and TCRdb's table has in-frame clones only and misses some. The data contain about 170,000 clones, approximately 80% of them singletons. The chain combines TRBV30 with TRBJ1-1; D might be TRBD1 (5 bases). Sequencing was carried out using PBMCs. The clonotype comes from a woman aged 18-29 years in good health and CMV-seronegative. The CDR3 DNA reads TGTGCCTGGAGCGGGGGGGATCTCGCTGAAGCTTTCTTT. Translated: CAWSGGDLAEAFF.